These T cell receptor beta chains were read from a single sample in a study of blood T cells in healthy people across ages. TCRdb used MiXCR to reprocess the 5' RACE reads, holding one entry per CDR3 protein. The repertoire holds just over 1 million distinct CDR3 sequences, with 35% to 50% as singletons. Specimen: blood. These receptors were taken from a woman in her fifties or sixties in good health. CDR3s include the opening cysteine and the closing phenylalanine or tryptophan. The order of the fields is CDR3 protein, CDR3 DNA, V gene, D gene, clone size, J gene. The D gene is left open where the match is weak. Size values are once, few and many counts, or a class for expanded clones, and some rows have none.

CASGHRLAGTETQFF | TGTGCCAGCGGCCACCGACTAGCGGGAACGGAGACCCAGTTCTTC | TRBV6-5 | TRBD2 | NA | TRBJ2-1
CASSLGGERNYGYTF | TGTGCCAGCAGCTTAGGGGGGGAGAGAAACTATGGCTACACCTTC | TRBV13 | NA | NA | TRBJ1-2
CASSQPVGLAGRVQFF | TGTGCCAGCAGCCAGCCGGTAGGACTAGCGGGGCGGGTGCAGTTCTTC | TRBV3-1 | TRBD2 | NA | TRBJ2-1
CSARLPGQYNSPLHF | TGCAGTGCTAGATTACCGGGACAGTATAATTCACCCCTCCACTTT | TRBV20-1 | TRBD1 | few | TRBJ1-6
CASATRDNYNEQFF | TGTGCCAGCGCCACCCGGGACAACTACAATGAGCAGTTCTTC | TRBV12-3/TRBV12-4 | NA | few | TRBJ2-1
CSVGRTVYEQYF | TGCAGCGTTGGGAGGACAGTCTACGAGCAGTACTTC | TRBV29-1 | NA | many | TRBJ2-7
CASSSRDRGQFGYTF | TGTGCCAGCAGTAGCAGGGACAGGGGGCAGTTTGGCTACACCTTC | TRBV6-1 | TRBD1 | NA | TRBJ1-2
CSVEASSGSYNEQFF | TGCAGCGTTGAAGCCTCTAGCGGGAGTTACAATGAGCAGTTCTTC | TRBV29-1 | TRBD2 | NA | TRBJ2-1
CASSMIQAFF | TGTGCCAGCAGCATGATCCAAGCTTTCTTT | TRBV6-5 | NA | NA | TRBJ1-1
CSVVRGSGTQYF | TGCAGCGTTGTAAGGGGATCCGGGACCCAGTACTTC | TRBV29-1 | NA | NA | TRBJ2-5
CAISESRDNAYEQYF | TGTGCCATCAGTGAGTCGCGGGACAATGCCTACGAGCAGTACTTC | TRBV10-3 | NA | many | TRBJ2-7
CASSAQGSSYNSPLHF | TGTGCCAGCAGCGCACAGGGGAGCTCCTATAATTCACCCCTCCACTTT | TRBV7-9 | TRBD1 | once | TRBJ1-6
CASGRGGSGNTIYF | TGTGCCAGCGGGAGGGGGGGCTCAGGAAACACCATATATTTT | TRBV6-6 | NA | NA | TRBJ1-3
CSARDLSASGRYSYEQYF | TGCAGTGCTAGAGATCTCTCGGCTAGCGGGAGGTACTCCTACGAGCAGTACTTC | TRBV20-1 | TRBD2 | few | TRBJ2-7
CASSQDPSGSADTQYF | TGTGCCAGCAGCCAAGATCCTAGCGGGAGTGCAGATACGCAGTATTTT | TRBV4-2 | TRBD2 | NA | TRBJ2-3
CSVVIGPDNEKLFF | TGCAGCGTTGTTATCGGGCCCGATAATGAAAAACTGTTTTTT | TRBV29-1 | NA | NA | TRBJ1-4
CASKGVRQADQPQHF | TGTGCCAGCAAGGGAGTTCGACAGGCGGATCAGCCCCAGCATTTT | TRBV2 | NA | NA | TRBJ1-5
CASSGEMGYEAFF | TGTGCCAGCAGTGGGGAGATGGGATATGAAGCTTTCTTT | TRBV2 | NA | NA | TRBJ1-1
CATYPGLKLNEQYF | TGTGCCACATATCCGGGACTAAAGCTCAATGAGCAGTACTTC | TRBV24-1 | TRBD2 | NA | TRBJ2-5
CASSLRPLAGGGNEQFF | TGTGCCAGCAGCTTACGACCTCTAGCGGGAGGGGGCAATGAGCAGTTCTTC | TRBV7-2 | TRBD2 | NA | TRBJ2-1
CASSRGPKEAFF | TGTGCCAGCAGCCGCGGACCCAAGGAAGCTTTCTTT | TRBV7-9 | NA | NA | TRBJ1-1
CATSGLPRGPQETQYF | TGTGCCACCAGTGGCCTCCCTAGGGGCCCCCAAGAGACCCAGTACTTC | TRBV24-1 | NA | few | TRBJ2-5
CASSYTTSGIPDTQYF | TGTGCCAGCAGTTACACGACTAGCGGGATCCCAGATACGCAGTATTTT | TRBV6-5 | TRBD2 | NA | TRBJ2-3
CAISEGKDSYEQYF | TGTGCCATCAGCGAGGGGAAAGACTCCTACGAGCAGTACTTC | TRBV10-3 | NA | NA | TRBJ2-7
CASSPPGRLRDTQYF | TGTGCCAGCAGCCCCCCGGGACGGCTCCGGGATACGCAGTATTTT | TRBV14 | NA | many | TRBJ2-3
CASSLEPYYEQFF | TGTGCCAGCAGCTTAGAGCCTTATTATGAGCAGTTCTTC | TRBV11-2 | NA | NA | TRBJ2-1
CSARDAQGAQETQYF | TGCAGTGCTAGAGATGCTCAAGGGGCCCAAGAGACCCAGTACTTC | TRBV20-1 | NA | NA | TRBJ2-5
CASSVYNEQYF | TGTGCCAGCAGTGTATACAATGAGCAGTACTTC | TRBV27 | NA | NA | TRBJ2-7
CASRYRTGVYEQYF | TGCGCCAGCAGATACCGGACAGGGGTCTACGAGCAGTACTTC | TRBV5-1 | TRBD1 | NA | TRBJ2-7
CASSVAGLFNEKLFF | TGTGCCAGCAGCGTAGCTGGTCTGTTTAATGAAAAACTGTTTTTT | TRBV9 | NA | NA | TRBJ1-4
CASSYGASGTYEQYF | TGTGCCAGCAGTTACGGGGCTAGCGGTACCTACGAGCAGTACTTC | TRBV6-2/TRBV6-3 | TRBD2 | few | TRBJ2-7
CASSGTVHTEAFF | TGTGCCAGCAGCGGGACAGTTCACACTGAAGCTTTCTTT | TRBV11-2 | TRBD1 | few | TRBJ1-1
CASSLTDRSGYEQYF | TGTGCCAGTAGTTTGACAGACAGGAGTGGCTACGAGCAGTACTTC | TRBV19 | NA | NA | TRBJ2-7
CASSQLTPGTQFF | TGTGCCAGCAGCCAATTAACCCCCGGTACCCAGTTCTTC | TRBV3-1 | NA | NA | TRBJ2-1
CASSPWDGAMNTEAFF | TGCGCCAGCAGCCCGTGGGACGGTGCGATGAACACTGAAGCTTTCTTT | TRBV4-1 | NA | NA | TRBJ1-1
CSVAVLVQETQYF | TGCAGCGTTGCAGTACTAGTCCAAGAGACCCAGTACTTC | TRBV29-1 | NA | NA | TRBJ2-5
CASRIDQETQYF | TGCGCCAGCAGGATAGACCAAGAGACCCAGTACTTC | TRBV5-1 | NA | many | TRBJ2-5
CASRSKGQGANTGELFF | TGCGCCAGCAGAAGCAAAGGACAGGGGGCGAACACCGGGGAGCTGTTTTTT | TRBV10-2 | TRBD1 | NA | TRBJ2-2
CASSLGQVMNTEAFF | TGTGCCAGCAGCCTAGGACAAGTCATGAACACTGAAGCTTTCTTT | TRBV7-9 | NA | few | TRBJ1-1
CSASFGTGVETQYF | TGCAGTGCTAGCTTTGGGACAGGGGTAGAGACCCAGTACTTC | TRBV20-1 | TRBD1 | few | TRBJ2-5
CATSATEPHNSPLHF | TGCGCTACTTCGGCGACTGAGCCGCATAATTCACCCCTCCACTTT | TRBV5-1 | NA | NA | TRBJ1-6
CSARRTSPNEQFF | TGCAGTGCTAGAAGGACTAGCCCCAATGAGCAGTTCTTC | TRBV20-1 | TRBD2 | NA | TRBJ2-1
CSASGTGGLEHKETQYF | TGCAGTGCTAGCGGGACAGGGGGTTTGGAACACAAAGAGACCCAGTACTTC | TRBV20-1 | TRBD1 | NA | TRBJ2-5
CASSPPGQGNNSPLHF | TGTGCCAGCAGCCCACCGGGACAGGGAAATAATTCACCCCTCCACTTT | TRBV7-9 | TRBD1 | NA | TRBJ1-6
CASSLGRREVDNEQFF | TGTGCCAGCAGCTTAGGGAGGCGGGAGGTGGATAATGAGCAGTTCTTC | TRBV7-9 | TRBD2 | few | TRBJ2-1
CASSYYIGRANEQFF | TGTGCCAGCAGTTACTATATCGGGAGGGCGAATGAGCAGTTCTTC | TRBV6-5 | TRBD2 | few | TRBJ2-1
CASSQDRGARTEAFF | TGTGCCAGCAGCCAAGATAGAGGGGCGCGGACTGAAGCTTTCTTT | TRBV4-2 | NA | few | TRBJ1-1
CSVEGLAGGHSSYNEQFF | TGCAGCGTCGAAGGACTAGCGGGAGGCCATAGCTCCTACAATGAGCAGTTCTTC | TRBV29-1 | TRBD2 | NA | TRBJ2-1
CSVGVSGYEQYF | TGCAGCGTTGGGGTTAGCGGCTACGAGCAGTACTTC | TRBV29-1 | NA | few | TRBJ2-7
CASSYSSSGSKDEQFF | TGTGCCAGCAGTTACTCGTCTAGCGGGAGTAAAGATGAGCAGTTCTTC | TRBV6-2/TRBV6-3 | TRBD2 | few | TRBJ2-1
CAISESTSLGYTF | TGTGCCATCAGTGAGTCGACCTCCCTGGGCTACACCTTC | TRBV10-3 | NA | NA | TRBJ1-2
CATSDGRTSTDTQYF | TGTGCCACCAGCGACGGACGGACTAGCACAGATACGCAGTATTTT | TRBV15 | NA | NA | TRBJ2-3
CASSKGLESSYNEQYF | TGTGCCAGCAGCAAGGGACTCGAAAGCTCCTACAATGAGCAGTACTTC | TRBV7-6 | NA | NA | TRBJ2-7
CASSQQRKLAGAYEQYF | TGTGCCAGCAGCCAACAACGGAAACTAGCGGGGGCCTACGAGCAGTACTTC | TRBV3-1 | TRBD2 | few | TRBJ2-7
CASAAGTRGLDSYNEQFF | TGTGCCAGCGCCGCCGGGACTAGGGGACTCGATTCCTACAATGAGCAGTTCTTC | TRBV6-2/TRBV6-3 | TRBD2 | NA | TRBJ2-1
CASSLDGGPHQEIQYF | TGTGCCAGCAGCTTAGACGGGGGGCCCCACCAAGAGATCCAGTACTTC | TRBV7-9 | NA | once | TRBJ2-5
CASSFPQTGGRADTQYF | TGTGCCAGCAGCTTCCCCCAGACGGGAGGGAGGGCAGATACGCAGTATTTT | TRBV7-6 | TRBD2 | few | TRBJ2-3
CASSKVAGGAYEQYF | TGTGCCAGCAGTAAAGTTGCGGGAGGGGCCTACGAGCAGTACTTC | TRBV6-1 | TRBD2 | NA | TRBJ2-7
CASSFIGGVGANVLTF | TGTGCCAGCAGCTTTATTGGAGGGGTTGGGGCCAACGTCCTGACTTTC | TRBV5-4 | NA | NA | TRBJ2-6
CASRQDLSTDTQYF | TGTGCCAGCAGACAGGACTTAAGCACAGATACGCAGTATTTT | TRBV3-1 | NA | NA | TRBJ2-3